The next 28 T cell receptor beta chains were all read from a single sample in a study of cytomegalovirus exposure and HLA in healthy donors. Using immunoSEQ multiplex PCR, the repertoire was profiled, and TCRdb retains in-frame clones only, with some absent. The sample records under 300,000 clones, approximately 83% being singletons. Sequencing used PBMCs. Receptor source: a young woman in good health and CMV-seronegative.

J is TRBJ1-2 and V is TRBV28; 7 positions match TRBD1. There are 13 residues in the CDR3. V gave up 6 bases and J gave up 4 bases; unmatched junction bases: 5. Germline loops: CDR1 MDHEN, CDR2 SYDVKM. The CDR3 spells CASRRGQLYGYTF. The CDR3 DNA reads TGTGCCAGCAGACGGGGACAGCTCTATGGCTACACCTTC.

The chain recombines TRBV11-2 with TRBJ2-5, with D perhaps matching TRBD2 (5 bases). The germline V gene encodes CDR1 SGHAT and CDR2 FQNNGV. This CDR3 comprises 14 residues. Trimming pared 7 bases from V and 4 bases from J, leaving 16 bases between. The CDR3 DNA reads TGTGCCAGCAATAACAGAGGGCTCCTAGAGACCCAGTACTTC. It specifies CASNNRGLLETQYF. Combining the CDR3 with reference TRBV11-2 and TRBJ2-5 gives the whole variable domain EAGVAQSPRYKIIEKRQSVAFWCNPISGHATLYWYQQILGQGPKLLIQFQNNGVVDDSQLPKDRFSAERLKGVDSTLKIQPAKLEDSAVYLCASNNRGLLETQYFGPGTRLLVL.

The chain recombines TRBV19 with TRBJ1-5; D gene unclear. Trimming removed 6 bases at V and 7 bases at J, with 13 bases between. This CDR3 contains 13 residues. Germline loops: CDR1 LNHDA, CDR2 SQIVND (reference sequence). CDR3 sequence: CASSRESRQPQHF. CDR3 in DNA: TGTGCCAGTAGCCGGGAGTCGAGACAGCCCCAGCATTTT.

In its sample, this clone was seen once. This rearrangement joins TRBV6-1 to TRBJ1-4; TRBD1 matches at 11 bases. The CDR3 loop spans 15 amino acids. V lost 6 bases and J lost 5; bases outside the gene matches: 5. Germline values: CDR1 MNHNS, CDR2 SASEGT. The CDR3 loop is CASSGTGGINEKLFF. The CDR3 coding sequence is TGTGCCAGCAGCGGGACAGGGGGGATAAATGAAAAACTGTTTTTT.

The CDR3 DNA is TGTGCCAGCAGTCCCAGACCTAGCGGGATGTACGAGCAGTACTTC. This gives the protein CASSPRPSGMYEQYF. This chain uses TRBV6-5 with TRBJ2-7, with 9 bases matching TRBD2. The CDR3 totals 15 residues. The germline gives CDR1 MNHEY, CDR2 SVGAGI. The V and J ends lost 5 bases and 4 bases, in that order; junction bases with no gene match: 9.

This sequence joins TRBV29-1 and TRBJ2-5; D unresolved. The V gene lost 3 bases and the J gene lost 5 bases, with 10 bases spanning the gap. The V gene's germline CDR1 is SQVTM and CDR2 ANQGSEA. CDR3 length: 12 amino acids. The CDR3 protein is CSVDPRLETQYF. The DNA for the CDR3 is TGCAGCGTTGATCCGAGATTGGAGACCCAGTACTTC.

This chain joins TRBV11-2 and TRBJ2-1, with 9 positions matching TRBD2. Germline CDR1 is SGHAT and CDR2 is FQNNGV. This CDR3 region has 15 residues. Germline trimming cut 2 bases from V and 8 bases from J; bases unmatched to any gene: 7. Written as DNA, the CDR3 is TGTGCCAGCAGCTTAAGGGCGGGGGGGCCGCATGAGCAGTTCTTC. Protein sequence: CASSLRAGGPHEQFF.

The chain carries TRBV25-1 and TRBJ1-2; D gene ambiguous. The CDR3 spans 14 residues. CDR1 and CDR2 (germline): MGHDK, SYGVNS. V shed 3 bases and J shed 3 bases, with 11 bases lying between them. The CDR3 sequence: CASSDRGGDYGYTF. The DNA for the CDR3 is TGTGCCAGCAGTGATCGGGGTGGGGACTATGGCTACACCTTC.

The chain employs TRBV28 and TRBJ1-6; 7 positions match TRBD1. CDR3 length equals 16 residues. Trimming removed 5 bases from V and 3 bases from J; junction bases left unmatched: 7. Germline V gene sequence: CDR1 MDHEN, CDR2 SYDVKM. In DNA, the CDR3 is TGTGCCAGCAGTCCCAGGGGGGCCGACTATAATTCACCCCTCCACTTT. This gives the protein CASSPRGADYNSPLHF.

CDR3 amino acids: CASSPPGTGGSQYGYTF. The CDR3 region has the DNA TGTGCCAGTAGTCCTCCCGGGACAGGGGGCTCCCAATATGGCTACACCTTC. V gene TRBV19 combines with J gene TRBJ1-2; 12 bases match TRBD1. Germline lookup yields CDR1 LNHDA and CDR2 SQIVND (reference sequence). The junction had 12 bases not matched to a gene; V was cut back by 5 bases and J by 5 bases. The CDR3 is made up of 17 amino acids.

Concerning this clone: Germline is not matched at one junction end, which may reflect a read error. The chain joins TRBV6-5 to TRBJ1-4; D is possibly TRBD1 (5 bases). Germline lookup yields CDR1 MNHEY and CDR2 SVGAGI. This CDR3 contains 13 residues. CDR3 in DNA: TGTGCCAGCATGGGCGGGACCCTCGATTCTTTGATTTTT. Protein sequence: CASMGGTLDSLIF.

This clone was observed once. This rearrangement joins TRBV2 to TRBJ1-1, with D possibly TRBD1 on 6 matching bases. V lost 6 bases and J 3 bases, leaving 11 bases between the germline ends. The length of the CDR3 is 13 residues. Germline CDR1 and CDR2: SNHLY and FYNNEI. The chain's CDR3 is CASSGTLYTEAFF. CDR3 coding DNA: TGTGCCAGCAGCGGGACACTATACACTGAAGCTTTCTTT.

V usage is TRBV5-4 and J usage is TRBJ1-3, with TRBD1 as a possible D gene (6 bases). Trimming shortened V by 5 bases and J by 0 bases, and 12 bases separated the two germline ends. Germline V gene lookup returns CDR1 SGHNT and CDR2 YYREEE (reference sequence). CDR3 size: 15 residues. CDR3 coding DNA: TGTGCCAGCAGTCGAGACAGGTACTCTGGAAACACCATATATTTT. Translating it yields CASSRDRYSGNTIYF.

This chain connects TRBV5-1 to TRBJ1-2; 9 bases are a match to TRBD1. CDR1 SGHRS and CDR2 YFSETQ come from the germline V gene. The CDR3 totals 15 residues. V was pared by 0 bases and J by 6 bases, with 6 bases of the junction left unmatched. The DNA for the CDR3 is TGCGCCAGCAGCTTGGCTGGACAGGGGCAACATGGCTACACCTTC. Its protein product is CASSLAGQGQHGYTF.

This rearrangement joins TRBV14 to TRBJ2-7; D gene unclear. V was trimmed by 1 base and J by 4 bases, leaving 5 bases between them. The CDR3 covers 12 residues. Germline V gene sequence: CDR1 SGHDN, CDR2 FVKESK. CDR3 DNA sequence: TGTGCCAGCAGCCAAGCGACTTACGAGCAGTACTTC. It translates to CASSQATYEQYF.

There are a few counts of this clone. The chain is built from TRBV10-1 and TRBJ1-3, with D perhaps TRBD1 (5 bases). CDR1 is WNHNN, CDR2 SYGVQD, per germline (reference sequence). This CDR3 is built from 14 residues. Trimming removed 7 bases at V and 0 bases at J, with 10 bases between. This CDR3 reads CASNRKSSGNTIYF. The CDR3 region has the DNA TGCGCCAGCAACAGGAAGAGCTCTGGAAACACCATATATTTT.

This clone was detected only once. In DNA, the CDR3 is TGTGCCAGCAGTGTACTAGCGAGGGGCTCCTCTGGAAACACCATATATTTT. Translating gives CASSVLARGSSGNTIYF. The chain links TRBV6-1 to TRBJ1-3, with TRBD1 as a possible D gene (5 bases). In germline, CDR1 is MNHNS, CDR2 SASEGT. The germline V and J ends were trimmed by 4 bases and 0 bases, with 16 bases remaining between them. The CDR3 totals 17 residues.

A word on this clone: Other DNA sequences within the sample encode an identical CDR3. The gene calls are TRBV7-9 and TRBJ1-1; unclear D gene. V dropped 0 bases and J dropped 1 base, with 3 bases sitting between them. Germline CDR1 is SEHNR and CDR2 is FQNEAQ (reference sequence). The CDR3 length is 13 residues. The CDR3 region is CASSLAGNTEAFF. The CDR3 bases are TGTGCCAGCAGCTTAGCCGGGAACACTGAAGCTTTCTTT. The full variable domain, its missing parts supplied by reference TRBV7-9 and TRBJ1-1, is DTGVSQNPRHKITKRGQNVTFRCDPISEHNRLYWYRQTLGQGPEFLTYFQNEAQLEKSRLLSDRFSAERPKGSFSTLEIQRTEQGDSAMYLCASSLAGNTEAFFGQGTRLTVV.

J is TRBJ2-7 and V is TRBV7-2; perhaps TRBD1 as D (6 bases). The germline CDR1 and CDR2 sequences are SGHTA and FQGNSA. Trimming shortened V by 0 bases and J by 1 base, and 16 bases separated the two germline ends. The CDR3 is 17 residues long. In DNA form, the CDR3 reads TGTGCCAGCAGCTTAGCGACCTCTCTGGGGGCTTCCTACGAGCAGTACTTC. Translating it yields CASSLATSLGASYEQYF.

J is TRBJ1-2 and V is TRBV9; the D is unclear. This CDR3 contains 14 residues. With 0 bases removed from V and 8 bases from J, the gap between germline ends came to 14 bases. Germline CDR1 reads SGDLS; CDR2 reads YYNGEE. The CDR3 DNA follows: TGTGCCAGCAGCGTAGTCGGTAGACTCGGGGGCTACACCTTC. The encoded protein is CASSVVGRLGGYTF. The full variable domain, its missing parts supplied by reference TRBV9 and TRBJ1-2, is DSGVTQTPKHLITATGQRVTLRCSPRSGDLSVYWYQQSLDQGLQFLIQYYNGEERAKGNILERFSAQQFPDLHSELNLSSLELGDSALYFCASSVVGRLGGYTFGSGTRLTVV.

The DNA of the CDR3 is TGCGCCAGCAGGGAAGACAGGGGGTCGGGTAATGAGCAGTTCTTC. This encodes CASREDRGSGNEQFF. The chain combines TRBV5-1 with TRBJ2-1; 9 bases match TRBD1. Losses at the gene ends were 5 bases for V and 7 bases for J; bases not matched to a gene: 10. CDR3 size: 15 residues. In germline, CDR1 is SGHRS, CDR2 YFSETQ.

The chain couples TRBV6-1 to TRBJ1-1; the match to TRBD1 covers 11 bases. Germline-derived CDR1 and CDR2 are MNHNS and SASEGT. The CDR3 runs 15 residues. Trimming took 10 bases from V and 4 from J; bases not matched to a gene: 11. The CDR3 coding sequence is TGTGCCACCACCCGGGACAGGGGGTGGTTCACTGAAGCTTTCTTT. Its protein product is CATTRDRGWFTEAFF.

The J gene is TRBJ2-7, the V gene TRBV19, with D possibly TRBD2 on 5 matching bases. The V gene lost 11 bases and the J gene lost 6 bases, with 20 bases spanning the gap. Germline values: CDR1 LNHDA, CDR2 SQIVND (reference sequence). The CDR3 has 13 amino acids. Here the CDR3 reads CARNGVGTVEQYF. The DNA for the CDR3 is TGTGCCCGCAACGGGGTAGGCACTGTCGAGCAGTACTTC. The full variable domain, with the rest looked up from reference TRBV19 and TRBJ2-7, is DGGITQSPKYLFRKEGQNVTLSCEQNLNHDAMYWYRQDPGQGLRLIYYSQIVNDFQKGDIAEGYSVSREKKESFPLTVTSAQKNPTAFYLCARNGVGTVEQYFGPGTRLTVT.

The rearrangement uses TRBV25-1 and TRBJ2-1; 8 positions agree with TRBD2. The V gene end was trimmed by 8 bases and the J gene end by 10 bases; junction bases not matched to a gene: 13. The germline gives CDR1 MGHDK, CDR2 SYGVNS. CDR3 length: 14 amino acids. CDR3 sequence reads: CASRGQAGAWEQFF. Here the CDR3 DNA reads TGTGCCAGCCGGGGCCAAGCGGGAGCGTGGGAGCAGTTCTTC. Together with reference TRBV25-1 and TRBJ2-1, the CDR3 gives the full variable domain: EADIYQTPRYLVIGTGKKITLECSQTMGHDKMYWYQQDPGMELHLIHYSYGVNSTEKGDLSSESTVSRIRTEHFPLTLESARPSHTSQYLCASRGQAGAWEQFFGPGTRLTVL.

This chain uses TRBV10-3 with TRBJ2-3; possibly TRBD2 for D (5 bases). The germline gives CDR1 ENHRY, CDR2 SYGVKD. V was trimmed by 10 bases and J by 4 bases, leaving 9 bases between them. The CDR3 has 11 amino acids. CDR3 bases: TGTGCCAGCGGACTTTCAGATACGCAGTATTTT. Residues: CASGLSDTQYF.

The J gene is TRBJ2-1, the V gene TRBV5-1, with 10 bases lining up with TRBD2. CDR1 is SGHRS, CDR2 YFSETQ, per germline. The CDR3 totals 16 residues. Trimming removed 3 bases from V and 6 bases from J; junction bases left unmatched: 9. The CDR3 DNA reads as TGCGCCAGCAGCTCAGTTTCGGGACTAGCGACCAATGAGCAGTTCTTC. Translating gives CASSSVSGLATNEQFF.

The CDR3 DNA follows: TGCGCCAGCAGCCAAGAGGGGACAGCTCCCACTAACTATGGCTACACCTTC. It yields the protein CASSQEGTAPTNYGYTF. This sequence joins TRBV4-3 and TRBJ1-2, with 7 bases aligning to TRBD1. V trimming: 0 bases; J trimming: 0 bases; junction bases outside the gene matches: 7. The germline V gene encodes CDR1 LGHNA and CDR2 YSLEER. The CDR3 is 17 residues long.

V gene TRBV28 combines with J gene TRBJ2-1; D is perhaps TRBD2 (5 bases). Trimming shortened V by 1 base and J by 0 bases, and 13 bases separated the two germline ends. This CDR3 spans 17 amino acids. In germline, CDR1 is MDHEN, CDR2 SYDVKM. Written as DNA, the CDR3 is TGTGCCAGCAGTTTATTTGCGGGTTCGAGCTCCTACAATGAGCAGTTCTTC. Translation: CASSLFAGSSSYNEQFF.